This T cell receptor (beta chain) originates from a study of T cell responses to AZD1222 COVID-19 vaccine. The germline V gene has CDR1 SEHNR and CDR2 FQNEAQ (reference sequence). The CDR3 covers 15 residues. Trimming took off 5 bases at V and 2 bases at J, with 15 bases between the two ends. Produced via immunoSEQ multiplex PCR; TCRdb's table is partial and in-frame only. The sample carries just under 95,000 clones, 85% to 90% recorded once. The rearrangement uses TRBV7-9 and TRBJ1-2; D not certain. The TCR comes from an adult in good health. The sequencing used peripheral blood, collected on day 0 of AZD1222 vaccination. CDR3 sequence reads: CASSQDGLRNYGYTF. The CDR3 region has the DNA TGTGCCAGCAGCCAAGACGGTTTACGAAACTATGGCTACACCTTC. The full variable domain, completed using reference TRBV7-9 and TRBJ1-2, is DTGVSQNPRHKITKRGQNVTFRCDPISEHNRLYWYRQTLGQGPEFLTYFQNEAQLEKSRLLSDRFSAERPKGSFSTLEIQRTEQGDSAMYLCASSQDGLRNYGYTFGSGTRLTVV.